The clone carrying this T cell receptor beta chain appeared a single time. The sample belongs to a study of blood T cell repertoires in COVID-19. The table came from immunoSEQ multiplex PCR; TCRdb's copy has only in-frame clones and leaves some out. The sample lists a few hundred thousand clones, roughly 87% seen once, with more than 0.8% in the top ten. V gave up 3 bases and J gave up 0 bases; unmatched junction bases: 9. The CDR3 has 18 amino acids. This TCR derives from a woman aged 25 to 39 who had recovered from COVID-19. The chain joins TRBV23-1 to TRBJ2-7, with 12 bases fitting TRBD1. TRBV23-1 is known as an ORF, though its function is uncertain. Sequencing input: PBMCs or T cells enriched from blood (not recorded which). The CDR3 region is CASSHRDRGRPTSYEQYF. The CDR3 nucleotides read TGCGCCAGCAGTCACCGGGACAGGGGGCGTCCCACCTCCTACGAGCAGTACTTC.